This T cell receptor beta chain comes out of a study of T cell repertoires in cytomegalovirus infection. Background on the study: It was recently identified HLA-C-restricted and well-studied HLA-B-restricted CMV epitopes that the study used. Evidence of both CMV infection and a matching HLA type came from public TCR beta signatures. Study-wide findings and caveats: Carriage of CMV together with the relevant HLA was identifiable through cumulative public TCR beta family frequency. HLA-C-restricted CMV-specific TCR beta clonotypes were dominant in the ex vivo response.

About this clonotype itself: Its cognate antigen is unknown. Germline and junction disagree at one end, which may indicate a read error.

CDR3 length equals 15 residues. The germline CDR1 and CDR2 sequences are SGHVS and FNYEAQ. TCRdb re-analysed the reads in MiXCR, keeping a single row per CDR3 protein. The data contain 200,000 to 250,000 distinct CDR3 sequences, less than 50% of them seen just once; the ten biggest clones take up approximately 59%. The sequences come from CD8+ T cells from cultured PBMCs, collected from culture after CMV antigen stimulation. This TCR derives from a human donor in good health (CMV status not recorded). Some clones in this sample may be carry-over from other donors' samples. The gene calls are TRBV7-6 and TRBJ2-3; D ambiguous. Here the CDR3 reads CARSLAGIPADTTYF. The CDR3 coding sequence is TGTGCCAGAAGCTTAGCTGGAATTCCCGCAGATACGACGTATTTT. The variable domain in full, completed from reference TRBV7-6 and TRBJ2-3, reads GAGVSQSPRYKVTKRGQDVALRCDPISGHVSLYWYRQALGQGPEFLTYFNYEAQQDKSGLPNDRFSAERPEGSISTLTIQRTEQRDSAMYRCARSLAGIPADTTYFGPGTRLTVL.